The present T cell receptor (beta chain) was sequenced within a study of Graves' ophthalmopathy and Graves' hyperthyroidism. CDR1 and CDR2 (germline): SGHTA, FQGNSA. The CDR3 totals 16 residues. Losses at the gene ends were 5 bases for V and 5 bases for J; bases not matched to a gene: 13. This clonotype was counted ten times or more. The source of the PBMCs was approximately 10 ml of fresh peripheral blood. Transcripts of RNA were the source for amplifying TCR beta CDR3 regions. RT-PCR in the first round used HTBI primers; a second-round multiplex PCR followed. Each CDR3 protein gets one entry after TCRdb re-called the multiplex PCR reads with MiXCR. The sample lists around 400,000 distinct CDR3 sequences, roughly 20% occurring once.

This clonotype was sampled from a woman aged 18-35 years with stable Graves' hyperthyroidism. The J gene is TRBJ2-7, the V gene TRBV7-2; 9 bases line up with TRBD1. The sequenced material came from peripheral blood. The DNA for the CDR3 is TGTGCCAGCAGCCCGATTCCCGGGACAGGGTTCCACGAGCAGTACTTC. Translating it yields CASSPIPGTGFHEQYF.